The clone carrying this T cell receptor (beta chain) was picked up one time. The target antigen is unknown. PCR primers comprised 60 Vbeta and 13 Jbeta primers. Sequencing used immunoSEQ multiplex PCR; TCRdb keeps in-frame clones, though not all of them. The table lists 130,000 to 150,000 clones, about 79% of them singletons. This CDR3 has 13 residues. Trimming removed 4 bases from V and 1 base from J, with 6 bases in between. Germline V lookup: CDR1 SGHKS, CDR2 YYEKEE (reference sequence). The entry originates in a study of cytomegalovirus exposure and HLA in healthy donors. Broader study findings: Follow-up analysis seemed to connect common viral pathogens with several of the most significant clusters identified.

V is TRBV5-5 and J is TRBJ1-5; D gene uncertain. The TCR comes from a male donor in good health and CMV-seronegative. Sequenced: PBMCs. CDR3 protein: CASSGRSNQPQHF. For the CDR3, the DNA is TGTGCCAGCAGCGGCAGAAGCAATCAGCCCCAGCATTTT.